A single sample gave rise to the 5 T cell receptor beta chains below, sequenced in a study of T cell responses to AZD1222 COVID-19 vaccine. Libraries were prepared by immunoSEQ multiplex PCR; TCRdb keeps only in-frame clonotypes and omits some of them. The sample gives 110,000 to 150,000 clones, approximately 90% of which show up once; about 3.5% is in the top ten. This specimen was peripheral blood, taken on day 0 of AZD1222 vaccination. These receptors originate from an adult in good health.

This chain connects TRBV27 to TRBJ2-1, with D tentatively TRBD1 or TRBD2 (5 bases each). This CDR3 comprises 17 residues. The germline CDR1 and CDR2 sequences are MNHEY and SMNVEV (reference sequence). Between the trimmed V and J ends, which lost 2 bases and 3 bases, there was a span of 17 bases. The CDR3 spells CASSLVRPRDVYNEQFF. CDR3 DNA sequence: TGTGCCAGCAGTTTAGTCCGCCCTAGGGACGTCTACAATGAGCAGTTCTTC.

This clone was counted a single time. The V gene is TRBV21-1, the J gene TRBJ1-4. TRBV21-1 is shown as a pseudogene. This CDR3 has 14 residues. DNA of the CDR3: TGTGCCAGCACATGGCGGGAAATGCATGAAAAACTGTTTTTT. It codes for CASTWREMHEKLFF.

This chain links TRBV7-2 with TRBJ2-3, with TRBD2 matching 7 bases. Germline loops: CDR1 SGHTA, CDR2 FQGNSA. Trimming removed 1 base from V and 4 bases from J; junction bases left unmatched: 8. There are 16 residues in the CDR3. The CDR3 DNA sequence: TGTGCCAGCAGCTTAGTGGGTCGGGGGGTGCCAGATACGCAGTATTTT. Translating gives CASSLVGRGVPDTQYF.

The chain has TRBV4-2 and TRBJ2-2, with 10 bases identical to TRBD2. This CDR3 spans 15 amino acids. Germline CDR1 and CDR2: LGHNA and YNFKEQ. Trimming at V came to 6 bases and at J to 3 bases, leaving 4 bases not matched to a gene. The DNA for the CDR3 is TGTGCCAGCAGTCCCGGGACTAGCGACACCGGGGAGCTGTTTTTT. Its translation: CASSPGTSDTGELFF.

This clone was seen once. This sequence joins TRBV6-6 and TRBJ2-2, with D possibly being TRBD2 (7 bases). The CDR3 contains 17 residues. Trimming removed 5 bases from V and 0 bases from J, with 16 bases in between. The germline V gene has CDR1 MNHNY and CDR2 SVGAGI (reference sequence). DNA for the CDR3: TGTGCCAGCAGTCCCAGGAGGGGGGGGGCGAACACCGGGGAGCTGTTTTTT. Amino acid sequence: CASSPRRGGANTGELFF.